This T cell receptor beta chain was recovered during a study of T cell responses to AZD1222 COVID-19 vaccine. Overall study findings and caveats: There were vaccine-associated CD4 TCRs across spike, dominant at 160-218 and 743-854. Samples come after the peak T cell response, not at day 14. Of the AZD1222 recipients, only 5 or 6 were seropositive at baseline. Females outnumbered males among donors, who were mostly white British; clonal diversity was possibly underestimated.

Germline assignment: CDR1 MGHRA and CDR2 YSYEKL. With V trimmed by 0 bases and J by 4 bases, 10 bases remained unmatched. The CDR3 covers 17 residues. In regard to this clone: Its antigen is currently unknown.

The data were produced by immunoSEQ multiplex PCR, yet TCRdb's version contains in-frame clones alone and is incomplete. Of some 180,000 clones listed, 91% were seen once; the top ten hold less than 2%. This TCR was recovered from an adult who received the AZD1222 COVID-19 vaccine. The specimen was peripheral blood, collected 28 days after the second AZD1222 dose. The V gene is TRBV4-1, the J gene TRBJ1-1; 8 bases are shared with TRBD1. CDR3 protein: CASSQDRRTGIGTEAFF. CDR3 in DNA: TGCGCCAGCAGCCAAGATCGGAGGACAGGGATCGGCACTGAAGCTTTCTTT.